Sequencing of this T cell receptor beta chain was carried out in a study of spatial heterogeneity in lung cancer. MiXCR was run by TCRdb on the 5' RACE reads, yielding one entry per CDR3 protein. This sample has over 85,000 distinct CDR3 sequences, with approximately 19% found just once. The time point denotes: blood at routine non-recurrence follow-up after resection. Trimming left V 6 bases short and J 6 bases short, with 9 bases between. The CDR3 extends over 11 amino acids. Looked up from germline, CDR1 is DFQATT and CDR2 is SNEGSKA (reference sequence). This clonotype was seen at least ten times.

Sequencing was performed on PBMCs, taken at follow-up. V is TRBV20-1 and J is TRBJ1-3; D is undetermined. The sequence came from a male donor with early-stage non-small cell lung cancer. This chain's CDR3 is CSAELQNTIYF. CDR3 bases: TGCAGTGCCGAGCTTCAAAACACCATATATTTT.